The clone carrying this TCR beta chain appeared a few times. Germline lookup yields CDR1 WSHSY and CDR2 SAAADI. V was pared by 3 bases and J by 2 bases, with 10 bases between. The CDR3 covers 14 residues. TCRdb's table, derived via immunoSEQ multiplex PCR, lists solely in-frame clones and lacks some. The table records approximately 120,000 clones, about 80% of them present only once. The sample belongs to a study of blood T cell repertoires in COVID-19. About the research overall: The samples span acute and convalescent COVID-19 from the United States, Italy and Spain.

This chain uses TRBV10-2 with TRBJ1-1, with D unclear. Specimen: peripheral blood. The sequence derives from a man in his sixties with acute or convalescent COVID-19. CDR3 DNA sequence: TGCGCCAGCAGTGACCCGGGATTTAACACTGAAGCTTTCTTT. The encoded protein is CASSDPGFNTEAFF.